The rows below give T cell receptor beta chains drawn from one sample of a study of blood T cells in healthy people across ages. One entry per CDR3 protein results from TCRdb running MiXCR on the 5' RACE reads. The sample lists under 2 million distinct CDR3 sequences, 34% occurring once. Source material: blood. The receptors originated from a woman under 40 in good health. Both conserved end residues are part of each CDR3. D genes are given only for firm matches.

TRBV3-1	16	TRBJ2-1	NA	CASSSFSAGRRWEQFF
TRBV7-8	14	TRBJ2-7	NA	CASSLVPNSYEQYF
TRBV13	15	TRBJ2-1	NA	CASSPPVEGIHEQFF
TRBV14	16	TRBJ2-1	TRBD1	CASRRTGGGSYNEQFF
TRBV12-3/TRBV12-4	14	TRBJ1-5	NA	CASSIGVVNQPQHF
TRBV20-1	14	TRBJ1-6	TRBD1	CSARRQGGSDPLHF
TRBV5-1	14	TRBJ2-2	TRBD1	CASSSGQLTGELFF
TRBV9	16	TRBJ2-7	TRBD1	CASSVEVGTGPYEQYF
TRBV30	13	TRBJ1-2	NA	CAWSPQGNYGYTF
TRBV29-1	14	TRBJ2-2	NA	CSVEKRPNTGELFF
TRBV20-1	15	TRBJ2-7	NA	CSARVRGPSGYEQYF
TRBV27	13	NA	NA	CASSFGKPYEQYF
TRBV5-1	15	TRBJ2-3	NA	CASSLSWGNTDTQYF
TRBV27	14	TRBJ2-7	NA	CASSMNLLSYEQYF
TRBV15	15	TRBJ1-1	NA	CATSRDAGLNTEAFF
TRBV20-1	14	TRBJ2-7	NA	CSAPNRYSSYEQYF
TRBV6-5	20	TRBJ1-2	TRBD1	CASSYSDRRDSPWVDYGYTF
TRBV4-1	13	TRBJ2-7	TRBD1	CASQDGTVDEQYF
TRBV25-1	14	TRBJ2-7	NA	CASSAGLAIDEQYF
TRBV11-1	16	TRBJ2-5	TRBD1	CASSSAWTGDRNEQYF
TRBV4-1	18	TRBJ2-7	TRBD2	CASSQEEVGAGGRDEQYF
TRBV9	14	TRBJ2-7	TRBD2	CASSGGGSSYEQYF
TRBV18	14	TRBJ2-3	NA	CASSPDEEADTQYF
TRBV4-1	16	TRBJ2-1	TRBD2	CASSHLAGGDFNEQFF
TRBV5-1	13	TRBJ1-1	NA	CASSPFQLAEAFF
TRBV6-1	16	TRBJ2-3	TRBD2	CASSRGLATLGDTQYF
TRBV20-1	12	TRBJ1-2	NA	CSATHEMRGYTF
TRBV3-1	17	TRBJ1-5	NA	CASRSKTEGDSNQPQHF
TRBV6-6	14	TRBJ1-1	TRBD1	CASKITGVGTEAFF